This is a list of T cell receptor beta chains from one sample in a study of regulatory T cells in long-lasting Graves disease. TCRdb redid the calling of the multiplex PCR reads with MiXCR, one entry per CDR3 protein. The sample yields about 460,000 distinct CDR3 sequences, around 15% seen once. These same data were also listed under a study on T cells in Graves' hyperthyroidism and ophthalmopathy.

Sequencing was performed on peripheral blood mononuclear cells (PBMCs), taken at new diagnosis, from a patient treated with antithyroid drugs. The receptor source for this set is a woman in her forties or fifties with Graves disease. The CDR3 runs from the conserved cysteine through the conserved F or W. A D gene is named only where the DNA matches it firmly. Some rows have no size entry. The others give once, few or many, or a class for an expanded clone.

cdr3_length	d_call	clone_size	v_call	j_call	cdr3_aa	cdr3_nt
15	NA	NA	TRBV3-1	TRBJ1-5	CASSQDQNYNQPQHF	TGTGCCAGCAGCCAAGATCAAAATTACAATCAGCCCCAGCATTTT
19	TRBD2	once	TRBV4-1	TRBJ2-3	CASSNRLAGGPPSTDTQYF	TGCGCCAGCAGCAACAGGTTAGCGGGAGGCCCACCTAGCACAGATACGCAGTATTTT
14	NA	many	TRBV20-1	TRBJ2-7	CSARDWAVSYEQYF	TGCAGTGCTAGAGATTGGGCAGTCTCCTACGAGCAGTACTTC
13	TRBD2	many	TRBV20-1	TRBJ2-2	CSVAGANTGELFF	TGCAGCGTAGCGGGGGCGAACACCGGGGAGCTGTTTTTT
16	NA	few	TRBV10-2	TRBJ2-1	CATSGGTLGHYNEQFF	TGCGCCACCTCCGGGGGAACTTTAGGGCACTACAATGAGCAGTTCTTC
13	TRBD2	many	TRBV19	TRBJ2-5	CASSSSGIETQYF	TGTGCCAGTAGTTCTAGCGGGATTGAGACCCAGTACTTC
19	TRBD2	once	TRBV9	TRBJ2-3	CASSVGDSGSQGSTDTQYF	TGTGCCAGCAGCGTAGGTGATAGCGGGAGTCAGGGGAGCACAGATACGCAGTATTTT
15	TRBD1	many	TRBV5-8	TRBJ2-7	CASRRKQGAQKEQYF	TGTGCCAGCAGGAGAAAACAGGGGGCGCAAAAAGAGCAGTACTTC
14	NA	few	TRBV3-1	TRBJ2-7	CASSQRGATYEQYF	TGTGCCAGCAGCCAAAGGGGAGCTACCTACGAGCAGTACTTC
19	TRBD1	few	TRBV6-1	TRBJ1-3	CASSPTWTGLKSSGNTIYF	TGTGCCAGCAGTCCCACCTGGACAGGGCTGAAGAGCTCTGGAAACACCATATATTTT
16	TRBD2	few	TRBV7-2	TRBJ2-1	CASSLVTSGRQGEQFF	TGTGCCAGCAGCTTAGTAACTAGCGGGAGGCAGGGTGAGCAGTTCTTC
14	NA	many	TRBV20-1	TRBJ2-1	CSATILGQNNEQFF	TGCAGTGCTACGATACTCGGACAGAACAATGAGCAGTTCTTC
14	TRBD2	NA	TRBV9	TRBJ2-1	CASSVEGTTHEQFF	TGTGCCAGCAGCGTAGAGGGGACTACGCATGAGCAGTTCTTC
13	NA	few	TRBV7-3	TRBJ2-4	CASSLNRENIQYF	TGTGCCAGCAGCTTAAACAGAGAAAACATTCAGTACTTC
14	NA	few	TRBV25-1	TRBJ2-4	CASSGYQAKNIQYF	TGTGCCAGCAGTGGATATCAAGCCAAAAACATTCAGTACTTC
16	NA	many	TRBV5-6	TRBJ2-3	CASRQRTGTSTDTQYF	TGTGCCAGCAGGCAACGAACAGGAACTAGCACAGATACGCAGTATTTT
15	NA	many	TRBV28	TRBJ2-1	CASSLQARLYNEQFF	TGTGCCAGCAGTTTACAGGCTAGGCTGTACAATGAGCAGTTCTTC
12	NA	few	TRBV19	TRBJ2-1	CASREEANEQFF	TGTGCCAGTAGGGAGGAGGCCAATGAGCAGTTCTTC